Below are 16 T cell receptor beta chains sequenced from a single sample in a study of blood T cell repertoires in COVID-19 (dated by TCRdb to 2018 to 2021). The library relied on the immunoSEQ multiplex PCR assay. Not all clones reach the TCRdb copy of this immuneACCESS table, which keeps in-frame sequences only. Checked studies attribute under half of the gap to unresolved V genes and leave the rest unexplained. This sample comprises some 150,000 clones, just under 85% of them detected only once. The ten top clones hold about 3% of the sample. Sequencing input: peripheral blood. The receptors originated from a woman between 40 and 50 years old with active or convalescent COVID-19.

V gene TRBV28 combines with J gene TRBJ1-5; TRBD1 matches at 12 bases. From germline, CDR1 is MDHEN and CDR2 SYDVKM. The ends lost 6 bases at V and 6 bases at J; junction bases unmatched: 6. This CDR3 has 15 amino acids. CDR3 coding DNA: TGTGCCAGCAGCCCGGGACAGGGGGCGGGTCAGCCCCAGCATTTT. Translated: CASSPGQGAGQPQHF. The entire variable domain, with the rest obtained from reference TRBV28 and TRBJ1-5, is as follows: DVKVTQSSRYLVKRTGEKVFLECVQDMDHENMFWYRQDPGLGLRLIYFSYDVKMKEKGDIPEGYSVSREKKERFSLILESASTNQTSMYLCASSPGQGAGQPQHFGDGTRLSIL.

J is TRBJ2-7 and V is TRBV5-6; no reliable D call. Trimming stripped 0 bases from V and 3 bases from J, with 13 bases between. CDR1 SGHDT and CDR2 YYEEEE come from the germline V gene. The CDR3 totals 15 residues. DNA for the CDR3: TGTGCCAGCAGCTTGGAATCGGGTTTGCTCTACGAGCAGTACTTC. It translates to CASSLESGLLYEQYF. The full variable domain, in which reference TRBV5-6 and TRBJ2-7 provide the parts outside the CDR3, is DAGVTQSPTHLIKTRGQQVTLRCSPKSGHDTVSWYQQALGQGPQFIFQYYEEEERQRGNFPDRFSGHQFPNYSSELNVNALLLGDSALYLCASSLESGLLYEQYFGPGTRLTVT.

This CDR3 reads CSVEDTGTGFSGYTF. In DNA, the CDR3 is TGCAGCGTTGAAGACACGGGGACAGGGTTTAGTGGCTACACCTTC. The J gene is TRBJ1-2, the V gene TRBV29-1; 9 bases align to TRBD1. The CDR3 contains 15 residues. J gave up 7 bases and V 0 bases, and 9 bases lay outside the gene matches. Germline V gives CDR1 SQVTM, CDR2 ANQGSEA.

In its sample, this clone was seen once. The J gene is TRBJ2-7, the V gene TRBV19, with TRBD1 identical over 8 bases. This CDR3 contains 15 residues. V trimming: 3 bases; J trimming: 4 bases; junction bases outside the gene matches: 8. The germline gives CDR1 LNHDA, CDR2 SQIVND (reference sequence). The CDR3 is CASSIRGQGRYEQYF. CDR3 nucleotide sequence: TGTGCCAGTAGTATTAGAGGACAGGGACGGTACGAGCAGTACTTC.

The rearrangement links TRBV29-1 to TRBJ2-1; 10 bases are shared with TRBD2. This CDR3 region has 11 residues. The trim removed 7 bases at V and 10 bases at J, leaving 4 bases unmatched. Per the germline V gene, CDR1 is SQVTM and CDR2 is ANQGSEA. CDR3 amino acids: CSAQRGGEQFF. The CDR3 DNA reads as TGCAGCGCCCAGCGGGGGGGCGAGCAGTTCTTC.

The V call is TRBV3-1 (or the pseudogene TRBV3-2), the J call TRBJ2-5; D is possibly TRBD2 (6 bases). Between the trimmed V and J ends, which lost 3 bases and 2 bases, there was a span of 13 bases. The germline CDR1 and CDR2 sequences are LGHDT and YNNKEL (reference sequence). This CDR3 is 15 amino acids long. CDR3 in DNA: TGTGCCAGCAGCCAGGGAGCGGGCGCGCAAGAGACCCAGTACTTC. Its translation: CASSQGAGAQETQYF.

V and J are TRBV3-1 (or the pseudogene TRBV3-2) and TRBJ2-1; 10 bases line up with TRBD2. CDR3 length equals 15 residues. Germline CDR1 and CDR2: LGHDT and YNNKEL (reference sequence). J lost 7 bases, V lost 4 bases, and 7 bases had no gene match. The CDR3: CASSRSGGVLNEQFF. CDR3 DNA sequence: TGTGCCAGCAGCCGGAGCGGGGGGGTACTAAATGAGCAGTTCTTC.

The chain uses TRBV30 and TRBJ1-2, with a possible D match to TRBD1 (5 bases). The CDR3 is 13 residues long. V was trimmed by 4 bases and J by 2 bases, leaving 11 bases between them. Germline V gene data show CDR1 as GTSNPN and CDR2 as SVGIG (reference sequence). The CDR3 loop reads CAWTMGGNYGYTF. DNA for the CDR3: TGTGCCTGGACCATGGGGGGAAACTATGGCTACACCTTC.

The chain links TRBV13 to TRBJ2-7, with 7 positions matching TRBD1. Trimming at V came to 6 bases and at J to 7 bases, leaving 6 bases not matched to a gene. This CDR3 comprises 12 residues. Germline CDR1 reads PRHDT; CDR2 reads FYEKMQ (reference sequence). Here the CDR3 reads CASRAGTVEQYF. For the CDR3, the DNA is TGTGCCAGCAGAGCCGGGACAGTTGAGCAGTACTTC.

The rearrangement uses TRBV27 and TRBJ1-4, with D possibly matching TRBD1 (6 bases). The CDR3 is 14 amino acids. V dropped 6 bases and J dropped 3 bases, with 11 bases sitting between them. The germline gives CDR1 MNHEY, CDR2 SMNVEV (reference sequence). The CDR3, as DNA: TGTGCCAGCAGCTCCCACAGGGCTAATGAAAAACTGTTTTTT. Translating gives CASSSHRANEKLFF.

The chain recombines TRBV11-3 with TRBJ1-2; TRBD1 aligns across 9 bases. CDR3 length equals 13 residues. Losses at the gene ends were 5 bases for V and 8 bases for J; bases not matched to a gene: 6. Germline V gives CDR1 SGHNT, CDR2 YENEEA. For the CDR3, the DNA is TGTGCCAGCAGCACCCGACAGGGGGTAGGCTACACCTTC. This sequence encodes CASSTRQGVGYTF.

CDR3 sequence (DNA): TGTGCCAGCAGCCCGGGACTAGCGATACGTCGGGAGCAGTTCTTC. It codes for CASSPGLAIRREQFF. The chain is built from TRBV7-9 and TRBJ2-1; 10 positions agree with TRBD2. V was pared by 5 bases and J by 10 bases, with 11 bases of the junction left unmatched. This CDR3 is 15 amino acids long. Germline CDR1 is SEHNR and CDR2 is FQNEAQ (reference sequence).

The chain links TRBV7-9 to TRBJ2-7; 9 bases are a match to TRBD1. Germline V lookup: CDR1 SEHNR, CDR2 FQNEAQ (reference sequence). V trimming: 5 bases; J trimming: 2 bases; junction bases outside the gene matches: 10. This CDR3 spans 16 amino acids. CDR3 protein: CASSLPGQGLTYEQYF. The CDR3 bases are TGTGCCAGCAGCCTACCGGGACAGGGATTAACCTACGAGCAGTACTTC. Using reference TRBV7-9 and TRBJ2-7 for the parts outside the CDR3, the full variable domain is DTGVSQNPRHKITKRGQNVTFRCDPISEHNRLYWYRQTLGQGPEFLTYFQNEAQLEKSRLLSDRFSAERPKGSFSTLEIQRTEQGDSAMYLCASSLPGQGLTYEQYFGPGTRLTVT.

The chain is built from TRBV7-2 and TRBJ1-4; D is perhaps TRBD1 (5 bases). This CDR3 spans 13 amino acids. Germline CDR1 SGHTA, CDR2 FQGNSA. Between the trimmed V and J ends, which lost 3 bases and 5 bases, there was a span of 7 bases. Written as DNA, the CDR3 is TGTGCCAGCAGCTTGGGGGGGAATGAAAAACTGTTTTTT. Translating it yields CASSLGGNEKLFF.

In its sample, this clone was seen many times. The CDR3 loop is CASSQVPQRDNSPLHF. The DNA for the CDR3 is TGTGCCAGCAGCCAGGTCCCACAGAGAGATAATTCACCCCTCCACTTT. The gene calls are TRBV5-4 and TRBJ1-6; D is uncertain. The V end was cut by 4 bases, the J end by 5 bases, with 16 bases between. In germline, CDR1 is SGHNT, CDR2 YYREEE (reference sequence). The CDR3 covers 16 residues.

This CDR3 is CASSPRTGGPYGYTF. The CDR3, as DNA: TGTGCCAGCAGCCCTCGGACAGGGGGACCATATGGCTACACCTTC. The genes are TRBV7-9 and TRBJ1-2, with TRBD1 identical over 10 bases. The germline V gene has CDR1 SEHNR and CDR2 FQNEAQ (reference sequence). The CDR3 has 15 amino acids. The J segment lost 5 bases and the V segment lost 5 bases, leaving 8 bases of the junction unmatched.